Presented here are 21 T cell receptor beta chains from one specimen sequenced in a study of breast tumors, draining lymph nodes, adjacent tissues. TCRdb re-called the multiplex PCR reads with MiXCR, one entry per CDR3 protein. The sample shows about 80,000 distinct CDR3 sequences, approximately 19% of them seen only once. The lymph nodes were axillary draining lymph nodes from breast cancer patients. Source material: axillary lymph node tissue. The origin of the receptors is a female donor with breast cancer. Some clones in this sample may be carry-over from other donors' samples.

This clonotype was observed many times. The chain combines TRBV9 with TRBJ2-2; 14 bases fit TRBD2. CDR1 is SGDLS and CDR2 is YYNGEE in the germline V gene. The CDR3 covers 20 residues. The ends lost 3 bases at V and 3 bases at J; junction bases unmatched: 13. This CDR3 is CASSALGLAGEGVYTGELFF. The CDR3 nucleotides read TGTGCCAGCAGCGCCCTGGGACTAGCGGGAGAGGGGGTTTACACCGGGGAGCTGTTTTTT.

This clonotype was observed at least ten times. The J gene is TRBJ2-2, the V gene TRBV3-1; D assignment may be TRBD1 or TRBD2 (5 bases each). The CDR3 loop spans 15 amino acids. Trimming removed 6 bases from V and 0 bases from J, with 11 bases in between. CDR1 and CDR2 from the germline V gene are LGHDT and YNNKEL (reference sequence). The CDR3 DNA follows: TGTGCCAGCAGTCCCGGGACCCCGAACACCGGGGAGCTGTTTTTT. It translates to CASSPGTPNTGELFF.

The table lists this clonotype with many counts. This chain joins TRBV24-1 and TRBJ2-7; D not resolved. The CDR3 spans 12 residues. Germline CDR1 is KGHDR and CDR2 is SFDVKD. Trimming stripped 3 bases from V and 5 bases from J, with 7 bases between. The CDR3 protein is CATSDIGHEQYF. The CDR3 region has the DNA TGTGCCACCAGTGATATAGGACACGAGCAGTACTTC.

Comment on this clonotype: A read error is possible here, since a much larger clone lies one base away. The rearrangement joins TRBV2 to TRBJ2-1; possible D gene TRBD1, 6 bases. Trimming stripped 7 bases from V and 1 base from J, with 8 bases between. Looked up from germline, CDR1 is SNHLY and CDR2 is FYNNEI. The CDR3 runs 13 residues. CDR3 protein: CASTRGSYNEQFF. The CDR3 region has the DNA TGTGCCAGCACTAGGGGGTCCTACAATGAGCAGTTCTTC.

This clonotype was recorded many times. The chain carries TRBV5-6 and TRBJ1-4, with 9 bases fitting TRBD1. V shed 2 bases, J shed 6 bases, and the junction held 11 bases outside the gene matches. Looked up from germline, CDR1 is SGHDT and CDR2 is YYEEEE. The CDR3 loop spans 17 amino acids. DNA for the CDR3: TGTGCCAGCAGCTTTGGGACAGGGATCGGCTGGGATGAAAAACTGTTTTTT. Translated, it gives CASSFGTGIGWDEKLFF.

This clonotype was counted at least ten times. V is TRBV6-5 and J is TRBJ1-2; D unclear. Germline V CDR1 and CDR2: MNHEY, SVGAGI. The CDR3 runs to 14 residues. Trimming took 0 bases from V and 2 from J, leaving 7 bases between them. The CDR3 here is CASSYSWQNYGYTF. The CDR3 DNA reads TGTGCCAGCAGTTACTCGTGGCAGAACTATGGCTACACCTTC.

This clonotype was recorded at least ten times. The V call is TRBV20-1, the J call TRBJ1-6; TRBD1 matches 8 bases. Germline values: CDR1 DFQATT, CDR2 SNEGSKA (reference sequence). The CDR3 consists of 15 residues. Unmatched junction bases numbered 8, after V lost 5 bases and J lost 5 bases. The chain's CDR3 is CSAPRTGSHNSPLHF. CDR3 bases: TGCAGTGCTCCTCGGACAGGGAGTCATAATTCACCCCTCCACTTT.

This clonotype was seen many times. V gene TRBV5-1 combines with J gene TRBJ2-7, with D tentatively TRBD2 (6 bases). The ends were cut back, 4 bases at V and 2 bases at J, with 13 bases in the middle. Germline assignment: CDR1 SGHRS and CDR2 YFSETQ. The CDR3 extends over 14 amino acids. The CDR3 DNA reads TGCGCCAGCAGCGCCGGGACTGGGCCCTACGAGCAGTACTTC. Translated: CASSAGTGPYEQYF.

The table lists this clonotype with many counts. V and J are TRBV20-1 and TRBJ2-7; 12 nucleotides line up with TRBD2. The CDR3 has 14 residues. Trimming took 4 bases from V and 6 from J; bases not matched to a gene: 7. Germline-derived CDR1 and CDR2 are DFQATT and SNEGSKA (reference sequence). The CDR3 DNA is TGCAGTGCTACCGGACTAGCGGGGTCCCTCGAGCAGTACTTC. It translates to CSATGLAGSLEQYF.

This clonotype showed up many times. The gene calls are TRBV10-1 and TRBJ2-1; no firm D call. Trimming left V 6 bases short and J 8 bases short, with 23 bases between. The CDR3 totals 16 residues. The V gene's germline CDR1 is WNHNN and CDR2 SYGVQD (reference sequence). Here the CDR3 reads CASRLPPGPEFDEQFF. CDR3 in DNA: TGCGCCAGCAGGCTTCCCCCGGGCCCAGAATTCGATGAGCAGTTCTTC.

This clonotype was counted many times. This sequence joins TRBV10-3 and TRBJ2-7; TRBD2 might be the D (5 bases). Germline CDR1 reads ENHRY; CDR2 reads SYGVKD. The CDR3 is 14 amino acids. Trimming pared 4 bases from V and 6 bases from J, leaving 16 bases between. This CDR3 is CAISGAVGAGEQYF. CDR3 coding DNA: TGTGCCATCAGTGGTGCCGTGGGAGCAGGCGAGCAGTACTTC.

This clonotype was observed a handful of times. The V gene is TRBV28, the J gene TRBJ1-6; D uncertain. There are 15 residues in the CDR3. The ends were cut back, 3 bases at V and 3 bases at J, with 9 bases in the middle. Germline V lookup: CDR1 MDHEN, CDR2 SYDVKM. The CDR3, as DNA: TGTGCCAGCAGTTTGGCGGGAGACTATAATTCACCCCTCCACTTT. It encodes CASSLAGDYNSPLHF. Complete variable domain (other parts from reference TRBV28 and TRBJ1-6): DVKVTQSSRYLVKRTGEKVFLECVQDMDHENMFWYRQDPGLGLRLIYFSYDVKMKEKGDIPEGYSVSREKKERFSLILESASTNQTSMYLCASSLAGDYNSPLHFGNGTRLTVT.

V usage is TRBV5-5 and J usage is TRBJ2-7; tentatively, D is TRBD2 (5 bases). There are 15 residues in the CDR3. V dropped 5 bases and J dropped 1 base, with 16 bases sitting between them. Germline loops: CDR1 SGHKS, CDR2 YYEKEE (reference sequence). CDR3 nucleotides: TGTGCCAGCAGGCCCGAGCCGGGGAAATCCTACGAGCAGTACTTC. Its protein is CASRPEPGKSYEQYF.

This clonotype was seen ten or more times. The CDR3 spells CASSIRGKGSYEQYF. In DNA, the CDR3 is TGTGCCAGTAGTATCCGTGGAAAAGGTTCCTACGAGCAGTACTTC. V and J are TRBV19 and TRBJ2-7, with no clear D. Germline-derived CDR1 and CDR2 are LNHDA and SQIVND (reference sequence). The V end lost 3 bases, the J end lost 1 base, and 13 bases lay between the germline ends. This CDR3 has 15 amino acids.

Ten or more counts support this clonotype. The chain links TRBV19 to TRBJ2-6, with 7 positions matching TRBD1. The length of the CDR3 is 17 residues. Germline loops: CDR1 LNHDA, CDR2 SQIVND (reference sequence). J gave up 2 bases and V 7 bases, and 11 bases lay outside the gene matches. CDR3 sequence: CASTFRGPLTGANVLTF. DNA of the CDR3: TGTGCCAGTACATTTAGGGGGCCCCTTACTGGGGCCAACGTCCTGACTTTC.

This clonotype was seen ten or more times. J is TRBJ2-2 and V is TRBV5-1, with D uncertain. CDR1 and CDR2 from the germline V gene are SGHRS and YFSETQ. The germline V and J ends were trimmed by 7 bases and 1 base, with 2 bases remaining between them. There are 11 residues in the CDR3. CDR3 region: CASGNTGELFF. The DNA of the CDR3 is TGCGCCAGCGGGAACACCGGGGAGCTGTTTTTT.

This clonotype appeared many times. The V gene is TRBV6-6, the J gene TRBJ1-5, with D possibly matching TRBD1 (5 bases). The CDR3 has 12 residues. V lost 8 bases and J 10 bases, leaving 15 bases between the germline ends. Germline CDR1 MNHNY, CDR2 SVGAGI (reference sequence). In DNA, the CDR3 is TGTGCCAGCCTGGGGACTCAGAATCCCCAGCATTTT. Encoded protein: CASLGTQNPQHF.

This clonotype was seen many times. The gene calls are TRBV20-1 and TRBJ1-6; 10 bases match TRBD1. The CDR3 has 16 residues. The V segment lost 8 bases and the J segment 7 bases; nucleotides outside the gene matches: 14. CDR1 is DFQATT, CDR2 SNEGSKA, per germline (reference sequence). The CDR3 nucleotides are TGCAGTTCACACAACATCCGGGGACAGGGGAATTCACCCCTCCACTTT. It is translated as CSSHNIRGQGNSPLHF.

This clonotype was seen at least ten times. This chain links TRBV4-3 with TRBJ2-2; D gene uncertain. V gave up 0 bases and J gave up 4 bases, with 6 bases separating them. The CDR3 sequence is 14 residues long. The germline V gene encodes CDR1 LGHNA and CDR2 YSLEER. In nucleotides, the CDR3 is TGCGCCAGCAGCCAAGAGGCGCCCACCGGGGAGCTGTTTTTT. Translated: CASSQEAPTGELFF.

This clonotype was seen ten or more times. J is TRBJ2-5 and V is TRBV6-1; the D call may be TRBD1 or TRBD2 (5 bases each). The CDR3 extends over 13 amino acids. Per the germline V gene, CDR1 is MNHNS and CDR2 is SASEGT. The V end was cut by 6 bases, the J end by 2 bases, with 10 bases between. CDR3 coding DNA: TGTGCCAGCAGGGGGACGGGACAAGAGACCCAGTACTTC. Protein: CASRGTGQETQYF.

This clonotype turned up a few times. This sequence joins TRBV20-1 and TRBJ1-1; D unresolved. This CDR3 is 13 amino acids long. Trimming cost V 0 bases and J 1 base, with 6 bases left between them. CDR1 is DFQATT and CDR2 is SNEGSKA in the germline V gene (reference sequence). CDR3 amino acids: CSARESENTEAFF. For the CDR3, the DNA is TGCAGTGCTAGAGAGTCAGAGAACACTGAAGCTTTCTTT.